The rows below give T cell receptor beta chains drawn from one sample of a study of regulatory T cells in long-lasting Graves disease. MiXCR, run by TCRdb on the multiplex PCR reads, gives a single entry per CDR3 protein. The table has more than 650,000 distinct CDR3 sequences, around 32% seen once. The material sequenced was peripheral blood mononuclear cells (PBMCs), taken when the disease was refractory, from a patient treated with antithyroid drugs. The receptors were sampled from a female donor with Graves disease. CDR3s include the opening cysteine and the closing phenylalanine or tryptophan. Each record gives: CDR3 length, clone size, V gene, D gene, J gene, CDR3 protein, CDR3 DNA. The D gene is left open where the match is weak. Some rows mark clone size as missing; the rest say once, few, many or name a class of expanded clone.

length: 15
size: many
V: TRBV28
D: TRBD1
J: TRBJ1-2
CDR3: CASNLQGDRNYGYTF
DNA: TGTGCCAGCAACTTACAGGGGGATCGGAACTATGGCTACACCTTC

length: 17
size: few
V: TRBV7-9
D: NA
J: TRBJ1-1
CDR3: CASSLYEGVGRNTEAFF
DNA: TGTGCCAGCAGCTTATACGAAGGGGTCGGCAGGAACACTGAAGCTTTCTTT

length: 15
size: few
V: TRBV5-1
D: NA
J: TRBJ2-4
CDR3: CASSLQGQEKNIQYF
DNA: TGCGCCAGCAGCTTGCAGGGGCAGGAGAAAAACATTCAGTACTTC

length: 16
size: NA
V: TRBV27
D: NA
J: TRBJ1-2
CDR3: CATKGTVRGLHYGYAF
DNA: TGTGCCACTAAGGGGACGGTCCGGGGGCTTCACTATGGCTACGCCTTC

length: 15
size: many
V: TRBV6-1
D: TRBD1
J: TRBJ1-2
CDR3: CASSTGQGEGRGYTF
DNA: TGTGCCAGCAGTACCGGACAGGGGGAGGGACGTGGCTACACCTTC

length: 13
size: many
V: TRBV11-2
D: NA
J: TRBJ1-2
CDR3: CASSSGPYYGYTF
DNA: TGTGCCAGCAGCTCTGGACCTTACTATGGCTACACCTTC

length: 15
size: NA
V: TRBV7-2
D: NA
J: TRBJ1-2
CDR3: CASSLSSSRASGYTF
DNA: TGTGCCAGCAGCTTAAGTTCGTCCAGGGCTAGCGGCTACACCTTC

length: 16
size: NA
V: TRBV7-2
D: NA
J: TRBJ2-1
CDR3: CASTPIGGTNYNEQFF
DNA: TGTGCCAGCACCCCTATAGGCGGGACCAACTACAATGAGCAGTTCTTC

length: 17
size: NA
V: TRBV5-1
D: NA
J: TRBJ1-4
CDR3: CASSLGWTYATNEKLFF
DNA: TGCGCCAGCAGCTTGGGGTGGACCTATGCAACTAATGAAAAACTGTTTTTT

length: 15
size: few
V: TRBV27
D: NA
J: TRBJ1-1
CDR3: CASSLSGVGRPEAFF
DNA: TGTGCCAGCAGTTTATCGGGCGTGGGGAGGCCTGAAGCTTTCTTT

length: 15
size: few
V: TRBV19
D: NA
J: TRBJ1-4
CDR3: CASSVLRDGDGKLFF
DNA: TGTGCCAGTAGTGTACTCCGGGACGGCGATGGGAAACTGTTTTTT

length: 16
size: NA
V: TRBV20-1
D: NA
J: TRBJ1-5
CDR3: CSASGRVLGGPQPQHF
DNA: TGCAGTGCTAGCGGTAGAGTCCTTGGGGGGCCTCAGCCCCAGCATTTT

length: 15
size: NA
V: TRBV30
D: TRBD2
J: TRBJ2-7
CDR3: CAWSVGSGRMYEQYF
DNA: TGTGCCTGGAGTGTAGGGAGCGGGAGGATGTACGAGCAGTACTTC

length: 14
size: once
V: TRBV5-1
D: NA
J: TRBJ1-6
CDR3: CASSSGGYNSPLHF
DNA: TGCGCCAGCAGCTCCGGGGGATATAATTCACCCCTCCACTTT

length: 12
size: NA
V: TRBV30
D: NA
J: TRBJ1-1
CDR3: CAWRKGITEAFF
DNA: TGTGCCTGGAGGAAAGGGATAACTGAAGCTTTCTTT

length: 14
size: few
V: TRBV20-1
D: NA
J: TRBJ1-1
CDR3: CSARQVGLRTEAFF
DNA: TGCAGTGCGAGACAGGTCGGGCTCCGGACTGAAGCTTTCTTT

length: 13
size: many
V: TRBV28
D: NA
J: TRBJ1-1
CDR3: CASSLAGFTEAFF
DNA: TGTGCCAGCAGTTTGGCAGGGTTTACTGAAGCTTTCTTT

length: 12
size: many
V: TRBV12-3/TRBV12-4
D: NA
J: TRBJ1-1
CDR3: CASRPAQPEAFF
DNA: TGTGCCAGCAGGCCCGCGCAGCCTGAAGCTTTCTTT

length: 12
size: NA
V: TRBV2
D: NA
J: TRBJ1-4
CDR3: CASTHNNEKLFF
DNA: TGTGCCAGCACCCACAATAATGAAAAACTGTTTTTT

length: 13
size: NA
V: TRBV19
D: TRBD1
J: TRBJ1-4
CDR3: CAAERDRGGKLFF
DNA: TGTGCCGCGGAACGGGACAGGGGTGGAAAACTGTTTTTT

length: 15
size: few
V: TRBV11-3
D: NA
J: TRBJ2-3
CDR3: CASSPGTVGTDTQYF
DNA: TGTGCCAGCAGCCCCGGGACGGTGGGCACAGATACGCAGTATTTT

length: 15
size: NA
V: TRBV6-2/TRBV6-3
D: NA
J: TRBJ1-3
CDR3: CASSAYLGSGNTIYF
DNA: TGTGCCAGCAGTGCCTACTTGGGATCTGGAAACACCATATATTTT

length: 13
size: NA
V: TRBV29-1
D: NA
J: TRBJ1-2
CDR3: CSVSRGSSYGYTF
DNA: TGCAGCGTCTCCAGGGGTTCTTCCTATGGCTACACCTTC

length: 15
size: many
V: TRBV2
D: NA
J: TRBJ1-1
CDR3: CASSEMGRANTEAFF
DNA: TGTGCCAGCAGTGAAATGGGCAGGGCGAACACTGAAGCTTTCTTT

length: 16
size: few
V: TRBV3-1
D: TRBD1
J: TRBJ1-3
CDR3: CASSPRTGEGRNTIYF
DNA: TGTGCCAGCAGCCCTCGGACAGGGGAAGGTCGAAACACCATATATTTT

length: 15
size: few
V: TRBV10-3
D: NA
J: TRBJ1-2
CDR3: CAISESVGQKGGYTF
DNA: TGTGCCATCAGTGAGTCCGTTGGACAGAAGGGAGGCTACACCTTC

length: 15
size: NA
V: TRBV2
D: TRBD1
J: TRBJ1-5
CDR3: CASSRDRGSREPQHF
DNA: TGTGCCAGCAGTCGGGACAGAGGGTCAAGGGAGCCCCAGCATTTT

length: 16
size: few
V: TRBV6-1
D: NA
J: TRBJ2-3
CDR3: CASSEVPADSTDTQYF
DNA: TGTGCCAGCAGTGAGGTTCCAGCGGATAGCACAGATACGCAGTATTTT

length: 18
size: few
V: TRBV20-1
D: TRBD1
J: TRBJ1-2
CDR3: CSARGSPGQGTPSDGYTF
DNA: TGCAGTGCTAGAGGTTCTCCGGGACAGGGGACTCCCTCCGATGGCTACACCTTC

length: 13
size: NA
V: TRBV6-1
D: NA
J: TRBJ2-7
CDR3: CASRTAMGYEQYF
DNA: TGTGCCAGCAGAACCGCCATGGGATACGAGCAGTACTTC

length: 17
size: NA
V: TRBV7-9
D: TRBD1
J: TRBJ1-1
CDR3: CASSRWTGTGLNTEAFF
DNA: TGTGCCAGCAGTAGATGGACCGGGACAGGGCTGAACACTGAAGCTTTCTTT

length: 17
size: NA
V: TRBV9
D: TRBD2
J: TRBJ2-5
CDR3: CASSLGTSGSLGETQYF
DNA: TGTGCCAGCAGCCTCGGGACTAGCGGGAGTCTGGGGGAGACCCAGTACTTC

length: 14
size: NA
V: TRBV20-1
D: NA
J: TRBJ1-4
CDR3: CSAFHPDSNEKLFF
DNA: TGCAGTGCGTTCCACCCGGACAGCAATGAAAAACTGTTTTTT

length: 11
size: NA
V: TRBV29-1
D: NA
J: TRBJ2-7
CDR3: CSAESSYEQYF
DNA: TGCAGCGCAGAGAGTTCCTACGAGCAGTACTTC

length: 13
size: NA
V: TRBV6-1
D: NA
J: TRBJ2-5
CDR3: CASSEWQKETQYF
DNA: TGTGCCAGCAGTGAATGGCAGAAAGAGACCCAGTACTTC

length: 14
size: NA
V: TRBV2
D: TRBD1
J: TRBJ1-1
CDR3: CASSGDRGRTEAFF
DNA: TGTGCCAGCAGTGGGGACAGGGGCCGGACTGAAGCTTTCTTT

length: 15
size: many
V: TRBV6-5
D: TRBD1
J: TRBJ1-2
CDR3: CASSLGWTGNYGYTF
DNA: TGTGCCAGCAGTTTGGGTTGGACAGGGAACTATGGCTACACCTTC

length: 15
size: NA
V: TRBV6-1
D: TRBD1
J: TRBJ1-6
CDR3: CASSRQGIYNSPLHF
DNA: TGTGCCAGCAGTCGACAGGGAATCTATAATTCACCCCTCCACTTT

length: 15
size: NA
V: TRBV9
D: NA
J: TRBJ1-2
CDR3: CASSPLGQLRSGYTF
DNA: TGTGCCAGCAGCCCACTCGGACAGCTTCGATCCGGCTACACCTTC